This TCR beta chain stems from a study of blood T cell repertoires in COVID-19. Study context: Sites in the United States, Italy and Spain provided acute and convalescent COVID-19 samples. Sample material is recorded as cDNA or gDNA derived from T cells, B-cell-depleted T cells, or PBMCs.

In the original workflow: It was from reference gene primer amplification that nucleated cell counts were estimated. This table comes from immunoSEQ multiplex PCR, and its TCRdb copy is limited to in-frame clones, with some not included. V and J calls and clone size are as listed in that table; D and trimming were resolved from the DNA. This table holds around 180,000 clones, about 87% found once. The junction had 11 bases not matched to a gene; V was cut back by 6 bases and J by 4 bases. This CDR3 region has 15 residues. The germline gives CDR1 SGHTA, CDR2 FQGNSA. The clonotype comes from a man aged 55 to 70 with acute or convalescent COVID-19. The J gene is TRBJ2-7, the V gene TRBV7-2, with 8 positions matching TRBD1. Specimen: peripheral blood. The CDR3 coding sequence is TGTGCCAGCAGTCCCCGGACAGGGACCATTTACGAGCAGTACTTC. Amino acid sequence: CASSPRTGTIYEQYF.